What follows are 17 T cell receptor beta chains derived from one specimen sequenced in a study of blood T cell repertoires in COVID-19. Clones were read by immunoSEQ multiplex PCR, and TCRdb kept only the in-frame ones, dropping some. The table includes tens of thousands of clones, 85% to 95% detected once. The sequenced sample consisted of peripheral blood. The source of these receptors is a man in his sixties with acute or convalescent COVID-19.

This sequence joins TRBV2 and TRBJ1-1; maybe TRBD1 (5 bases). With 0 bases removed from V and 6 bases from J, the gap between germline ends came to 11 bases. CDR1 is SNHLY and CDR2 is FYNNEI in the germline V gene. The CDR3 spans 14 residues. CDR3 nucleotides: TGTGCCAGCAGTGAAGCACGGGGGTTGGCTGAAGCTTTCTTT. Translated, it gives CASSEARGLAEAFF.

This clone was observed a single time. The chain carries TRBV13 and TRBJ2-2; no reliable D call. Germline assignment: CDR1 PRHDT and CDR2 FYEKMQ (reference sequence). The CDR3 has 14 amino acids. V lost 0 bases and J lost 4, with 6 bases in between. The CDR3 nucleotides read TGTGCCAGCAGCTTAGGTCCCTCCACCGGGGAGCTGTTTTTT. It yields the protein CASSLGPSTGELFF.

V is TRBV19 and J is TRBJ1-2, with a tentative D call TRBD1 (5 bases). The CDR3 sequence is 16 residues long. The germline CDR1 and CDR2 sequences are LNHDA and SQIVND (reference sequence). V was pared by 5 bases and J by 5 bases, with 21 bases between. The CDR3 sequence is CASSPPSATDTYGYTF. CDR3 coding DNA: TGTGCCAGTAGTCCCCCATCAGCGACAGACACTTATGGCTACACCTTC.

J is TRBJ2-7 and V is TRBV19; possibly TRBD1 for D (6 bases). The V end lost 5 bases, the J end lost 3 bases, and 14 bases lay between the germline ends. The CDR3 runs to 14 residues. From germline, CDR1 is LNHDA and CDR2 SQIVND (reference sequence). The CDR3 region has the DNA TGTGCCAGTAGTCCAAGGGCAGGGGTCTACGAGCAGTACTTC. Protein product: CASSPRAGVYEQYF.

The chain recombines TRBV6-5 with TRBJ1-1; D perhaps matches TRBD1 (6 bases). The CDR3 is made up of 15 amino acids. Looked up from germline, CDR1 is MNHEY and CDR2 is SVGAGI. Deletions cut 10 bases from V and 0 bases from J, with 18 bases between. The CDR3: CATRRGPIMNTEAFF. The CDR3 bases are TGTGCCACTCGGCGGGGGCCCATCATGAACACTGAAGCTTTCTTT.

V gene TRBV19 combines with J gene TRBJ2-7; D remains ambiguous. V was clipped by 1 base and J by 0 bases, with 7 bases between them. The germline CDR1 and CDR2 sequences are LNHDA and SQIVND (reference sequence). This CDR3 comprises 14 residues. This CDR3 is CASSIGHSSYEQYF. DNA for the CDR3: TGTGCCAGTAGTATAGGACATAGCTCCTACGAGCAGTACTTC.

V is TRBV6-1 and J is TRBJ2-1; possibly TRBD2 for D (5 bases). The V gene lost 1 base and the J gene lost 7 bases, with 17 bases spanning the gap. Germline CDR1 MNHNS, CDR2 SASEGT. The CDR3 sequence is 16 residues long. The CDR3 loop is CASSEVVTTVSNEQFF. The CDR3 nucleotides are TGTGCCAGCAGTGAAGTCGTGACTACGGTTTCGAATGAGCAGTTCTTC.

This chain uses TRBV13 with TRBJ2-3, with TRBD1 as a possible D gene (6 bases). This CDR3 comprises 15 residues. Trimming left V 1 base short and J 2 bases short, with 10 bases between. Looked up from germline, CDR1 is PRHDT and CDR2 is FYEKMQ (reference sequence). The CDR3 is CASSLDRVDTDTQYF. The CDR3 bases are TGTGCCAGCAGCTTAGACAGGGTAGACACAGATACGCAGTATTTT.

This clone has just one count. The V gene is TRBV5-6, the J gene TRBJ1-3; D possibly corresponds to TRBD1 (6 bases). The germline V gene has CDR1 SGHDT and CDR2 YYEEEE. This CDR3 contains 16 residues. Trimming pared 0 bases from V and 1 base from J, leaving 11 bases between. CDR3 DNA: TGTGCCAGCAGCTTGGTTGGGGGCGCGTCTGGAAACACCATATATTTT. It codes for CASSLVGGASGNTIYF. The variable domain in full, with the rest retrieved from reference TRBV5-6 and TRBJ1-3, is DAGVTQSPTHLIKTRGQQVTLRCSPKSGHDTVSWYQQALGQGPQFIFQYYEEEERQRGNFPDRFSGHQFPNYSSELNVNALLLGDSALYLCASSLVGGASGNTIYFGEGSWLTVV.

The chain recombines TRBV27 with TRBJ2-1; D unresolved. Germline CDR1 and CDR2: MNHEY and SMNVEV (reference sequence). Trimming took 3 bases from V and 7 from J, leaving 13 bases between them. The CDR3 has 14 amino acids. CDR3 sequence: CASSFNAETNEQFF. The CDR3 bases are TGTGCCAGCAGTTTTAATGCGGAGACGAATGAGCAGTTCTTC.

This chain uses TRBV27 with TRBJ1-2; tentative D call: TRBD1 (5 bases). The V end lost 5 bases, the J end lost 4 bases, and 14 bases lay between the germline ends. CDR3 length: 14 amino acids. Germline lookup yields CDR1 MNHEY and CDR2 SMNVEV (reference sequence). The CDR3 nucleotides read TGTGCCAGCAGTGGCCTCGGGGGGTTCTATGGCTACACCTTC. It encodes CASSGLGGFYGYTF.

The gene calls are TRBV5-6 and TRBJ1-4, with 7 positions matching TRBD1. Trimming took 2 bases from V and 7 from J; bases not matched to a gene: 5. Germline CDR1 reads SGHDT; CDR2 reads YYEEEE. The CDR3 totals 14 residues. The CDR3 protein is CASSLQTGSEKLFF. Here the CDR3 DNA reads TGTGCCAGCAGCTTACAGACAGGGTCTGAAAAACTGTTTTTT.

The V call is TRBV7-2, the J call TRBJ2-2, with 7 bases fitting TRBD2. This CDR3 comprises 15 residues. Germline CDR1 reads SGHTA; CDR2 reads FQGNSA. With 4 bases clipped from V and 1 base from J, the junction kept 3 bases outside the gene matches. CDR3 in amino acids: CASSYASGNTGELFF. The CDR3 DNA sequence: TGTGCCAGCAGCTATGCTAGCGGGAACACCGGGGAGCTGTTTTTT.

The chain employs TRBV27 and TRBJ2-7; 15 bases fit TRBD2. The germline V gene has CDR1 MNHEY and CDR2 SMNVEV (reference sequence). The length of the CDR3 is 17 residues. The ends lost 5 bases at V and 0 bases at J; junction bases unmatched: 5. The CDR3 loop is CASSPGTSGRPSYEQYF. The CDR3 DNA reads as TGTGCCAGCAGTCCAGGGACTAGCGGGAGGCCCTCCTACGAGCAGTACTTC.

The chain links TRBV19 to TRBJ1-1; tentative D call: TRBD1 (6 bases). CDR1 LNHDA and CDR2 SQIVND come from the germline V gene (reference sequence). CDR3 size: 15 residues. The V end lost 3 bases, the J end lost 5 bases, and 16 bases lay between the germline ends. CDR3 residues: CASSMGHGSGTEAFF. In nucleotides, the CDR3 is TGTGCCAGTAGTATGGGACACGGGTCGGGGACTGAAGCTTTCTTT.

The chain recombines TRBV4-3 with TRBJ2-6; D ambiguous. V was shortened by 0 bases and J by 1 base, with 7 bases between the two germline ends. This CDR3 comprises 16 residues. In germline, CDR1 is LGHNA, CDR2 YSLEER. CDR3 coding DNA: TGCGCCAGCAGCCAAGACGGAGATTCTGGGGCCAACGTCCTGACTTTC. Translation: CASSQDGDSGANVLTF.

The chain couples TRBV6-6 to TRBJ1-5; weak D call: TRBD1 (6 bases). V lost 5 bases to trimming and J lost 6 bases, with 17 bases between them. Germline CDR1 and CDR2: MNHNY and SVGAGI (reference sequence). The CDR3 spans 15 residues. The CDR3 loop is CASSDPRGASQPQHF. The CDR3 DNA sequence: TGTGCCAGCAGTGACCCCCGGGGGGCGAGTCAGCCCCAGCATTTT.